These T cell receptor beta chains were read from a single sample in a study of blood T cell repertoires in COVID-19. The data were produced by immunoSEQ multiplex PCR, yet TCRdb's version contains in-frame clones alone and is incomplete. The profile shows over 65,000 clones, around 80% of them singletons. Sequencing used peripheral blood. These TCRs come from a human donor in a cohort sampled during active COVID-19. The CDR3 runs from the conserved cysteine through the conserved F or W. A D gene is named only where the DNA matches it firmly. Only some rows state a clone size, as once, few, many or a class for expanded clones.

NA	NA	TRBV5-1	TRBJ1-1	CASSVTGVESAFF	TGCGCCAGCAGCGTGACAGGAGTAGAGTCGGCTTTCTTT
NA	TRBD1	TRBV28	TRBJ1-2	CASTFAGDSLYRYTF	TGTGCCAGCACCTTCGCCGGGGACAGCCTCTATCGCTACACCTTC
NA	NA	TRBV5-1	TRBJ1-1	CASSLAPSDTEAFF	TGCGCCAGCAGCTTGGCACCCTCGGACACTGAAGCTTTCTTT
NA	TRBD1	TRBV6-6	TRBJ2-2	CASTGTGHTGELFF	TGTGCCAGCACCGGGACAGGCCACACCGGGGAGCTGTTTTTT
NA	NA	TRBV7-3	TRBJ2-1	CASSLGATYGNEQFF	TGTGCCAGCAGCTTAGGGGCTACATATGGGAATGAGCAGTTCTTC
NA	NA	TRBV4-3	TRBJ2-1	CASSQDRSSYNEQFF	TGCGCCAGCAGCCAAGACCGGAGCTCCTACAATGAGCAGTTCTTC
NA	TRBD2	TRBV7-2	TRBJ2-1	CASSSKLAAGSNEQFF	TGTGCCAGCAGCTCCAAACTAGCGGCGGGTAGCAATGAGCAGTTCTTC
once	NA	TRBV5-8	TRBJ2-6	CASSLSPGSGANVLTF	TGTGCCAGCAGCTTGTCACCGGGGTCTGGGGCCAACGTCCTGACTTTC
NA	NA	TRBV28	TRBJ2-1	CASTHTGGTHEQFF	TGTGCCAGCACCCACACCGGGGGTACTCATGAGCAGTTCTTC
NA	NA	TRBV6-6	TRBJ1-1	CASSYPGQEAFF	TGTGCCAGCAGTTACCCGGGACAAGAAGCTTTCTTT
NA	TRBD1	TRBV10-1	TRBJ2-2	CASSESRQGASGELFF	TGCGCCAGCAGTGAGTCGCGGCAGGGGGCGTCCGGGGAGCTGTTTTTT
NA	NA	TRBV10-3	TRBJ1-5	CAISESAGFLPQHF	TGTGCCATCAGTGAGTCGGCAGGGTTTCTGCCCCAGCATTTT
NA	TRBD1	TRBV5-8	TRBJ2-5	CASSFQTGSRKETQYF	TGTGCCAGCAGCTTTCAGACAGGGTCGAGGAAAGAGACCCAGTACTTC
NA	NA	TRBV7-9	TRBJ2-1	CASSFSGAVDEQFF	TGTGCCAGCAGCTTTTCTGGCGCGGTTGATGAGCAGTTCTTC
NA	TRBD1	TRBV7-9	TRBJ2-2	CASTPSTGGTGELFF	TGTGCCAGCACCCCCTCGACAGGGGGGACCGGGGAGCTGTTTTTT
NA	TRBD2	TRBV9	TRBJ2-1	CASSVGGLAGVNEQFF	TGTGCCAGCAGCGTAGGTGGGCTAGCGGGAGTCAATGAGCAGTTCTTC
few	TRBD1	TRBV6-6	TRBJ1-5	CASSTGDQPQHF	TGTGCCAGCAGTACAGGGGATCAGCCCCAGCATTTT
NA	TRBD1	TRBV29-1	TRBJ1-2	CSAGDRGLVLTTGDTNYGYTF	TGCAGCGCGGGGGACAGGGGGTTGGTACTAACCACCGGGGACACTAACTATGGCTACACCTTC
NA	TRBD2	TRBV5-4	TRBJ2-6	CASSFLAGGSGANVLTF	TGTGCCAGCAGCTTTTTAGCGGGGGGCTCTGGGGCCAACGTCCTGACTTTC
NA	TRBD1	TRBV4-2	TRBJ1-4	CASSQVGQGVEKLFF	TGTGCCAGCAGCCAAGTAGGACAGGGAGTCGAAAAACTGTTTTTT
NA	NA	TRBV29-1	TRBJ1-1	CSADVQRGRTEAFF	TGCAGCGCGGATGTACAAAGAGGAAGGACTGAAGCTTTCTTT
NA	NA	TRBV18	TRBJ2-3	CASSPPNTDTQYF	TGTGCCAGCTCACCACCCAACACAGATACGCAGTATTTT
NA	NA	TRBV2	TRBJ2-1	CASSLSGSSYNEQFF	TGTGCCAGCAGCCTCTCCGGGAGCTCCTACAATGAGCAGTTCTTC
NA	TRBD1	TRBV2	TRBJ2-2	CASSARNSGTGRSGELFF	TGTGCCAGCAGTGCACGCAACTCGGGGACAGGGCGTTCCGGGGAGCTGTTTTTT